Listed here are 15 T cell receptor beta chains from one sample, sequenced in a study of technical replicates of blood from a handful of donors. The table came from immunoSEQ multiplex PCR; TCRdb's copy has only in-frame clones and leaves some out. This repertoire shows approximately 78,000 clones, roughly 90% found once; its top ten account for approximately 0.36%. The material sequenced was T cells isolated from PBMCs. These receptors all come from a human donor in good health.

The chain links TRBV6-5 to TRBJ1-5, with D unresolved. The germline gives CDR1 MNHEY, CDR2 SVGAGI. The CDR3 spans 15 residues. V shed 0 bases and J shed 2 bases, with 8 bases lying between them. CDR3 nucleotide sequence: TGTGCCAGCAGTTACTCCACGGTTGGCAATCAGCCCCAGCATTTT. It translates to CASSYSTVGNQPQHF.

J is TRBJ2-7 and V is TRBV6-6; D not certain. Germline CDR1 reads MNHNY; CDR2 reads SVGAGI (reference sequence). The CDR3 is 13 amino acids. V dropped 2 bases and J dropped 3 bases, with 8 bases sitting between them. CDR3 nucleotides: TGTGCCAGCAGTTACACGACATACTACGAGCAGTACTTC. This gives the protein CASSYTTYYEQYF.

V is TRBV5-6 and J is TRBJ2-7; D not certain. Trimming shortened V by 1 base and J by 2 bases, and 10 bases separated the two germline ends. The CDR3 is 14 amino acids. Germline V gene sequence: CDR1 SGHDT, CDR2 YYEEEE. The CDR3, as DNA: TGTGCCAGCAGCTTGAGAGGCCTCCCCTACGAGCAGTACTTC. Protein product: CASSLRGLPYEQYF.

The V gene is TRBV2, the J gene TRBJ2-7, with D perhaps matching TRBD2 (6 bases). The CDR3 is made up of 12 amino acids. The germline CDR1 and CDR2 sequences are SNHLY and FYNNEI. V gave up 6 bases and J gave up 2 bases, with 8 bases separating them. The CDR3 nucleotides are TGTGCCAGCAGGGAGGGCACCTACGAGCAGTACTTC. This translates into CASREGTYEQYF.

The chain has TRBV5-6 and TRBJ2-7; 7 nucleotides line up with TRBD1. The CDR3 has 15 residues. Germline values: CDR1 SGHDT, CDR2 YYEEEE. V was pared by 4 bases and J by 4 bases, with 11 bases of the junction left unmatched. Written as DNA, the CDR3 is TGTGCCAGCAGCCCACAAGGACAGGTCCTTTACGAGCAGTACTTC. It is translated as CASSPQGQVLYEQYF.

This rearrangement joins TRBV19 to TRBJ1-1; 10 bases line up with TRBD1. V shed 4 bases, J shed 5 bases, and the junction held 10 bases outside the gene matches. CDR3 length: 16 amino acids. CDR1 and CDR2 from the germline V gene are LNHDA and SQIVND (reference sequence). The chain's CDR3 is CASSTRDRGLGTEAFF. The CDR3 nucleotides read TGTGCCAGTAGTACCCGGGACAGGGGTTTGGGTACTGAAGCTTTCTTT.

This chain uses TRBV15 with TRBJ2-2; possible D gene TRBD1, 6 bases. Trimming removed 0 bases from V and 4 bases from J, with 9 bases in between. Germline-derived CDR1 and CDR2 are LNHNV and YYDKDF (reference sequence). The CDR3 has 15 residues. The CDR3 DNA sequence: TGTGCCACCAGCAGAGAACAGGGTTTCACCGGGGAGCTGTTTTTT. This codes for CATSREQGFTGELFF.

This rearrangement joins TRBV11-1 to TRBJ2-7; a weak D match, TRBD2 (5 bases). Deletions cut 5 bases from V and 1 base from J, with 9 bases between. The length of the CDR3 is 13 residues. Germline V gene data show CDR1 as SGHAT and CDR2 as FQDESV (reference sequence). CDR3 sequence (DNA): TGTGCCAGCAGCCTCTCGGGGTCCTACGAGCAGTACTTC. Its protein is CASSLSGSYEQYF.

This clone was seen only once. The chain has TRBV29-1 and TRBJ1-4; 10 bases agree with TRBD1. CDR3 size: 14 residues. V shed 6 bases, J shed 8 bases, and the junction held 9 bases outside the gene matches. Germline assignment: CDR1 SQVTM and CDR2 ANQGSEA. The CDR3 nucleotides are TGCAGCGTGAGCAGACAGGGGGCAGGGGAAAAACTGTTTTTT. It translates to CSVSRQGAGEKLFF.

This chain links TRBV30 with TRBJ2-3, with TRBD2 identical over 11 bases. CDR1 is GTSNPN, CDR2 SVGIG, per germline (reference sequence). The CDR3 extends over 16 amino acids. Trimming removed 0 bases from V and 1 base from J; junction bases left unmatched: 3. CDR3 nucleotides: TGTGCCTGGAGTGTAGGGACTAGCGGAGGCACAGATACGCAGTATTTT. Protein product: CAWSVGTSGGTDTQYF.

This clone was detected only a few times. The gene calls are TRBV19 and TRBJ1-1; no firm D call. The CDR3 totals 13 residues. Germline lookup yields CDR1 LNHDA and CDR2 SQIVND (reference sequence). Deletions cut 2 bases from V and 2 bases from J, with 6 bases between. The CDR3 DNA follows: TGTGCCAGTAGTATACAGCGAAACACTGAAGCTTTCTTT. This translates into CASSIQRNTEAFF. Full variable domain (missing parts from reference TRBV19 and TRBJ1-1): DGGITQSPKYLFRKEGQNVTLSCEQNLNHDAMYWYRQDPGQGLRLIYYSQIVNDFQKGDIAEGYSVSREKKESFPLTVTSAQKNPTAFYLCASSIQRNTEAFFGQGTRLTVV.

The rearrangement joins TRBV7-9 to TRBJ2-1; possible D gene TRBD1, 5 bases. The V gene lost 2 bases and the J gene lost 5 bases, with 7 bases spanning the gap. The germline gives CDR1 SEHNR, CDR2 FQNEAQ (reference sequence). The CDR3 runs 13 residues. The CDR3 DNA reads TGTGCCAGCAGCTTAAGACAGAACAATGAGCAGTTCTTC. Translated: CASSLRQNNEQFF.

The chain uses TRBV6-1 and TRBJ2-3; unclear D gene. Between the trimmed V and J ends, which lost 0 bases and 4 bases, there was a span of 8 bases. The CDR3 extends over 14 amino acids. The germline V gene encodes CDR1 MNHNS and CDR2 SASEGT. CDR3 sequence reads: CASSEARWADTQYF. The CDR3 nucleotides are TGTGCCAGCAGTGAAGCGCGGTGGGCAGATACGCAGTATTTT.

This chain uses TRBV7-6 with TRBJ2-1; D ambiguous. V gave up 5 bases and J gave up 0 bases, with 5 bases separating them. This CDR3 region has 13 residues. Germline V gives CDR1 SGHVS, CDR2 FNYEAQ. The CDR3 region has the DNA TGTGCCAGCAGCGCAGGCTCCTACAATGAGCAGTTCTTC. The encoded protein is CASSAGSYNEQFF.

The rearrangement joins TRBV2 to TRBJ2-7, with 9 bases aligning to TRBD2. J lost 7 bases, V lost 4 bases, and 5 bases had no gene match. The CDR3 length is 13 residues. Germline CDR1 SNHLY, CDR2 FYNNEI. Here the CDR3 reads CASSVAGVREQYF. The CDR3 nucleotides are TGTGCCAGCAGTGTAGCGGGAGTAAGGGAGCAGTACTTC.